A single sample is the source of the 17 T cell receptor beta chains below, sequenced in a study of graft-versus-host responses after intestinal transplantation. No antigen is known for these receptors. The table came from immunoSEQ multiplex PCR; TCRdb's copy has only in-frame clones and leaves some out. The sample shows approximately 80,000 clones, roughly nine tenths of them seen only once. The sequencing here drew on unstimulated CD4+ T cells sorted from spleen or lymph node cells, taken before intestinal transplant. Every receptor here comes from a human donor who received an intestinal transplant.

The genes are TRBV6-5 and TRBJ1-1; weak D call: TRBD1 (5 bases). The V and J ends lost 5 bases and 4 bases respectively, with 14 bases between them. Germline CDR1 and CDR2: MNHEY and SVGAGI. This CDR3 is 14 amino acids long. CDR3 loop: CASSPFWDFTEAFF. The CDR3 DNA is TGTGCCAGCAGTCCATTTTGGGACTTCACTGAAGCTTTCTTT.

This rearrangement joins TRBV27 to TRBJ2-1; the D is unclear. V shed 0 bases and J shed 8 bases, with 5 bases lying between them. The length of the CDR3 is 12 residues. Germline assignment: CDR1 MNHEY and CDR2 SMNVEV (reference sequence). The CDR3 protein is CASSLSRDEQFF. For the CDR3, the DNA is TGTGCCAGCAGTTTATCTCGGGATGAGCAGTTCTTC.

The rearrangement links TRBV28 to TRBJ2-2; weak D call: TRBD2 (6 bases). Per germline, CDR1 MDHEN and CDR2 SYDVKM. CDR3 length equals 14 residues. Deletions cut 6 bases from V and 2 bases from J, with 10 bases between. CDR3 sequence: CASRQRANTGELFF. The CDR3 nucleotides are TGTGCCAGCAGGCAGCGGGCAAACACCGGGGAGCTGTTTTTT. Looking up the rest from reference TRBV28 and TRBJ2-2 gives the full variable domain: DVKVTQSSRYLVKRTGEKVFLECVQDMDHENMFWYRQDPGLGLRLIYFSYDVKMKEKGDIPEGYSVSREKKERFSLILESASTNQTSMYLCASRQRANTGELFFGEGSRLTVL.

The chain recombines TRBV28 with TRBJ2-7; D uncertain. Germline V lookup: CDR1 MDHEN, CDR2 SYDVKM. The CDR3 runs 15 residues. Deletions cut 8 bases from V and 3 bases from J, with 20 bases between. CDR3 bases: TGTGCCAGCTCCCCCTCGACACGGTCTTTCTACGAGCAGTACTTC. As protein: CASSPSTRSFYEQYF.

CDR3 region: CASSGQRPYEQYF. The CDR3 DNA reads TGTGCCAGCTCGGGACAGCGACCCTACGAGCAGTACTTC. The chain recombines TRBV6-5 with TRBJ2-7; 7 bases are a match to TRBD1. In germline, CDR1 is MNHEY, CDR2 SVGAGI. V shed 8 bases and J 2 bases; nucleotides not matched to a gene: 6. The CDR3 length is 13 residues.

The CDR3 DNA sequence: TGCGCCAGCAGCTCCGCGACGGGGAACACTGAAGCTTTCTTT. As protein: CASSSATGNTEAFF. V gene TRBV5-1 combines with J gene TRBJ1-1; no definite D call. This CDR3 spans 14 amino acids. The ends were cut back, 3 bases at V and 1 base at J, with 10 bases in the middle. Per the germline V gene, CDR1 is SGHRS and CDR2 is YFSETQ.

The gene calls are TRBV7-2 and TRBJ2-5; possibly TRBD1 for D (6 bases). Germline V lookup: CDR1 SGHTA, CDR2 FQGNSA. The CDR3 runs 13 residues. The germline V and J ends were trimmed by 5 bases and 7 bases, with 14 bases remaining between them. Here the CDR3 reads CASSQTGPGTQYF. The CDR3 nucleotides read TGTGCCAGCAGCCAGACAGGTCCAGGGACCCAGTACTTC.

This chain uses TRBV5-5 with TRBJ2-7; 13 bases are a match to TRBD2. CDR3 length: 15 residues. CDR1 SGHKS and CDR2 YYEKEE come from the germline V gene (reference sequence). J gave up 2 bases and V 4 bases, and 3 bases lay outside the gene matches. CDR3 residues: CASSQGLAGTYEQYF. As DNA, the CDR3 is TGTGCCAGCAGCCAGGGACTAGCGGGGACCTACGAGCAGTACTTC.

The chain recombines TRBV7-9 with TRBJ1-5, with 10 bases aligning to TRBD1. Germline CDR1 reads SEHNR; CDR2 reads FQNEAQ (reference sequence). This CDR3 region has 18 residues. With V trimmed by 4 bases and J by 0 bases, 9 bases remained unmatched. The CDR3 spells CASSYRDRGPNSNQPQHF. CDR3 DNA: TGTGCCAGCAGCTACCGGGACAGGGGTCCAAATAGCAATCAGCCCCAGCATTTT. Complete variable domain (other parts from reference TRBV7-9 and TRBJ1-5): DTGVSQNPRHKITKRGQNVTFRCDPISEHNRLYWYRQTLGQGPEFLTYFQNEAQLEKSRLLSDRFSAERPKGSFSTLEIQRTEQGDSAMYLCASSYRDRGPNSNQPQHFGDGTRLSIL.

The rearrangement uses TRBV6-6 and TRBJ2-3, with TRBD1 as a possible D gene (5 bases). Germline assignment: CDR1 MNHNY and CDR2 SVGAGI (reference sequence). With 0 bases removed from V and 1 base from J, the gap between germline ends came to 11 bases. The length of the CDR3 is 16 residues. CDR3 coding DNA: TGTGCCAGCAGTTACTCAGGGGCGTCAGGCACAGATACGCAGTATTTT. Translated: CASSYSGASGTDTQYF.

The J gene is TRBJ1-2, the V gene TRBV14, with TRBD1 identical over 7 bases. Germline CDR1 and CDR2: SGHDN and FVKESK. J gave up 7 bases and V 1 base, and 3 bases lay outside the gene matches. The CDR3 extends over 13 amino acids. CDR3 sequence: CASSQATGSGYTF. The CDR3 region has the DNA TGTGCCAGCAGCCAAGCGACAGGGAGTGGCTACACCTTC.

The gene calls are TRBV5-6 and TRBJ1-2; D gene unclear. The CDR3 has 14 residues. The V end lost 0 bases, the J end lost 1 base, and 7 bases lay between the germline ends. The germline gives CDR1 SGHDT, CDR2 YYEEEE. The CDR3 reads CASSLVASNYGYTF. The CDR3 DNA sequence: TGTGCCAGCAGCTTGGTGGCCAGTAACTATGGCTACACCTTC.

V usage is TRBV5-4 and J usage is TRBJ1-2; the match to TRBD1 covers 7 bases. This CDR3 has 13 residues. Germline loops: CDR1 SGHNT, CDR2 YYREEE (reference sequence). Losses at the gene ends were 3 bases for V and 8 bases for J; bases not matched to a gene: 7. The CDR3 DNA reads TGTGCCAGCAGCTCACCCGACAGGGACGGCTACACCTTC. Translating it yields CASSSPDRDGYTF.

The V call is TRBV6-1, the J call TRBJ2-2; possibly TRBD2 for D (5 bases). This CDR3 spans 15 amino acids. The V gene's germline CDR1 is MNHNS and CDR2 SASEGT. Between the trimmed V and J ends, which lost 1 base and 4 bases, there was a span of 10 bases. CDR3 sequence reads: CASSEGYGSTGELFF. CDR3 DNA sequence: TGTGCCAGCAGTGAAGGGTATGGGAGCACCGGGGAGCTGTTTTTT.

The chain combines TRBV27 with TRBJ2-7, with TRBD2 identical over 8 bases. The CDR3 is made up of 15 amino acids. The V gene end was trimmed by 5 bases and the J gene end by 2 bases; junction bases not matched to a gene: 8. Germline values: CDR1 MNHEY, CDR2 SMNVEV (reference sequence). CDR3 in amino acids: CASSPGTRKAYEQYF. The CDR3 bases are TGTGCCAGCAGTCCCGGGACTAGAAAGGCCTACGAGCAGTACTTC.

The chain is built from TRBV28 and TRBJ2-7; maybe TRBD1 (7 bases). V was shortened by 5 bases and J by 1 base, with 15 bases between the two germline ends. Looked up from germline, CDR1 is MDHEN and CDR2 is SYDVKM. This CDR3 is built from 15 residues. This CDR3 reads CASSGGTAQSYEQYF. The CDR3 DNA is TGTGCCAGCAGTGGAGGGACAGCCCAATCCTACGAGCAGTACTTC.

The chain recombines TRBV15 with TRBJ1-1, with 7 bases lining up with TRBD1. In germline, CDR1 is LNHNV, CDR2 YYDKDF (reference sequence). The V gene end was trimmed by 7 bases and the J gene end by 5 bases; junction bases not matched to a gene: 10. CDR3 length: 14 amino acids. CDR3 loop: CATKPTGRRTEAFF. In DNA form, the CDR3 reads TGTGCCACCAAACCGACAGGGAGAAGAACTGAAGCTTTCTTT.